A single sample gave rise to the 2 T cell receptor beta chains below, sequenced in a study of control samples from healthy donors and cancer patients (TCRdb year 2020). Libraries were constructed by the immunoSEQ multiplex PCR assay. TCRdb took over this immuneACCESS table, retaining in-frame rearrangements with V and J assigned. Such tables are incomplete; in checked studies, under half of the missing clones stem from an unresolved V gene, and the remainder is unexplained. The sample table contains about 180,000 clones; only one count was recorded for around 91% of them. Around 1.5% of the sample goes to the ten largest clones. Sequencing was performed on blood. The receptors derive from a woman between 50 and 59 years old in good health.

This sequence joins TRBV12-5 and TRBJ2-1; D is uncertain. Trimming stripped 4 bases from V and 2 bases from J, with 0 bases between. The CDR3 totals 11 residues. Germline V lookup: CDR1 LGHNT, CDR2 FRNRAP. The CDR3 protein is CASGSYNEQFF. CDR3 sequence (DNA): TGTGCTAGTGGTTCCTACAATGAGCAGTTCTTC.

This chain uses TRBV7-8 with TRBJ2-1; 8 nucleotides agree with TRBD1. Germline CDR1 and CDR2: SGHVS and FQNEAQ. The V segment lost 3 bases and the J segment 6 bases; nucleotides outside the gene matches: 7. This CDR3 has 15 residues. CDR3 sequence (DNA): TGTGCCAGCAGCTTCTTCCAGGGGGCTAGCAATGAGCAGTTCTTC. It encodes CASSFFQGASNEQFF. The variable domain in full, with the rest retrieved from reference TRBV7-8 and TRBJ2-1, is GAGVSQSPRYKVAKRGQDVALRCDPISGHVSLFWYQQALGQGPEFLTYFQNEAQLDKSGLPSDRFFAERPEGSVSTLKIQRTQQEDSAVYLCASSFFQGASNEQFFGPGTRLTVL.